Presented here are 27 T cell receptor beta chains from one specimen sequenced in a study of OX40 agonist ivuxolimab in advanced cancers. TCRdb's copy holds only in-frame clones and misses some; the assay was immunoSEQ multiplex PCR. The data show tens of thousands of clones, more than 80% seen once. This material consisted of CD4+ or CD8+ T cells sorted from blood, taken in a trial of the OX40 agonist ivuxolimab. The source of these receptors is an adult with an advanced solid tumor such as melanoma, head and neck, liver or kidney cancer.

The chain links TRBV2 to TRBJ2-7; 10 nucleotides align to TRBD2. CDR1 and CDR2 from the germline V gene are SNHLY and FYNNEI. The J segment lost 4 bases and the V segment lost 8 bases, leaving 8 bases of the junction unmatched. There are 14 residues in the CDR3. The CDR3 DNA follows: TGTGCCAGCGAGGCTAGCGGGAGTGGGTACGAGCAGTACTTC. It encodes CASEASGSGYEQYF.

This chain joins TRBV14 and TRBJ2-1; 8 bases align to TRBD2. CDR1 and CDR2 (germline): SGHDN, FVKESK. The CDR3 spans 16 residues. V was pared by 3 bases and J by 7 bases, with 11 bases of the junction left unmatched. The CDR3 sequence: CASSQPGGTGGNEQFF. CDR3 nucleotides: TGTGCCAGCAGCCAGCCGGGAGGGACTGGGGGTAATGAGCAGTTCTTC. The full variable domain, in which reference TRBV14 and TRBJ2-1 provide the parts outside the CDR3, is EAGVTQFPSHSVIEKGQTVTLRCDPISGHDNLYWYRRVMGKEIKFLLHFVKESKQDESGMPNNRFLAERTGGTYSTLKVQPAELEDSGVYFCASSQPGGTGGNEQFFGPGTRLTVL.

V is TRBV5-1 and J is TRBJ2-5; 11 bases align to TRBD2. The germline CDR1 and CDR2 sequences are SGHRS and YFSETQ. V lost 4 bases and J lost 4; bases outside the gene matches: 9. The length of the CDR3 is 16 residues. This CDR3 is CASSGGLAALGETQYF. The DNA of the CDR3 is TGCGCCAGCAGCGGGGGACTAGCGGCTTTGGGAGAGACCCAGTACTTC.

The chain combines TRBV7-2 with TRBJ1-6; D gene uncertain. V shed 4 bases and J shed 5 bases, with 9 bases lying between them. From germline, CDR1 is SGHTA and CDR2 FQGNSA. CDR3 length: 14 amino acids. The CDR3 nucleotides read TGTGCCAGCAGCTCCGCTGGGAATAATTCACCCCTCCACTTT. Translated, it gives CASSSAGNNSPLHF.

The CDR3 spells CASSRTSGGKSSYNEQFF. The CDR3 region has the DNA TGTGCCAGCAGCCGGACTAGCGGGGGCAAAAGCTCCTACAATGAGCAGTTCTTC. The chain employs TRBV5-4 and TRBJ2-1; TRBD2 matches at 13 bases. V shed 4 bases and J 0 bases; nucleotides not matched to a gene: 7. Germline CDR1 and CDR2: SGHNT and YYREEE (reference sequence). This CDR3 comprises 18 residues.

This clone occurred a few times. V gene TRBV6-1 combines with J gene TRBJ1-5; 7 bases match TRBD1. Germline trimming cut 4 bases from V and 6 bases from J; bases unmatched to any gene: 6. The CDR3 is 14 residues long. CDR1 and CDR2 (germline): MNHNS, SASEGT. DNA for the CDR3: TGTGCCAGCAGTGCTCCAGGGGGGAGTCAGCCCCAGCATTTT. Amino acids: CASSAPGGSQPQHF.

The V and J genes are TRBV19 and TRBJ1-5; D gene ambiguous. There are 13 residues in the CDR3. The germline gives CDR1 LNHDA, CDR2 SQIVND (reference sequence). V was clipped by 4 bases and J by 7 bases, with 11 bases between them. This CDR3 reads CASSNPGWQPQHF. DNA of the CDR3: TGTGCCAGTAGTAACCCCGGGTGGCAGCCCCAGCATTTT.

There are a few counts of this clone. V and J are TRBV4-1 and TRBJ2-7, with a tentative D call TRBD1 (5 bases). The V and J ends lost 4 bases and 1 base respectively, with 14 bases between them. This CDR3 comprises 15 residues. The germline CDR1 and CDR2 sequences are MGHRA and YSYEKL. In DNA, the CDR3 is TGCGCCAGCAGCCTACGGACACCAGAATCCTACGAGCAGTACTTC. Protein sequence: CASSLRTPESYEQYF.

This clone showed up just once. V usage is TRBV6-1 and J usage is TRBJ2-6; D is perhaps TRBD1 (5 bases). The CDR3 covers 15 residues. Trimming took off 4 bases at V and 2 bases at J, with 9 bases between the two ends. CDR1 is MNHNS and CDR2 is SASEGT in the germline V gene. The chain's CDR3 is CASSGAGTGANVLTF. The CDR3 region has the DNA TGTGCCAGCAGTGGGGCAGGGACTGGGGCCAACGTCCTGACTTTC.

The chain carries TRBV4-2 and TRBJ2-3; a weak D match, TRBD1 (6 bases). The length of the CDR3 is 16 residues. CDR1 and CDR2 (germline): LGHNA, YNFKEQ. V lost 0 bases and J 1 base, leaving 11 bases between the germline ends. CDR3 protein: CASSQEESGGTDTQYF. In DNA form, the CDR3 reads TGTGCCAGCAGCCAAGAAGAATCAGGGGGCACAGATACGCAGTATTTT.

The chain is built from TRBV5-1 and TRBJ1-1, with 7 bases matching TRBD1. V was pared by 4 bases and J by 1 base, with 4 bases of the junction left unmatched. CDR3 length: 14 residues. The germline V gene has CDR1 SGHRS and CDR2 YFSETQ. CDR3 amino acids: CASSRGTANTEAFF. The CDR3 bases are TGCGCCAGCAGCCGAGGGACAGCGAACACTGAAGCTTTCTTT.

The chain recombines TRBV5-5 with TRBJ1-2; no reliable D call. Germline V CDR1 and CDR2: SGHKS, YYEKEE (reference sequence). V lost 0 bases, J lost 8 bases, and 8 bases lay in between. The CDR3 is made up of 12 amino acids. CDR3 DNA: TGTGCCAGCAGCTTGGGGCGATCGGGCTACACCTTC. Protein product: CASSLGRSGYTF.

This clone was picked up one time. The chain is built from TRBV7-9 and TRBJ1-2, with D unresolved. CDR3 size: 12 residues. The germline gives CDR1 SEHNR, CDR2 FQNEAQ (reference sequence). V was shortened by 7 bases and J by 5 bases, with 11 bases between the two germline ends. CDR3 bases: TGTGCCAGCACCCTCCAGGATTATGGCTACACCTTC. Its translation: CASTLQDYGYTF.

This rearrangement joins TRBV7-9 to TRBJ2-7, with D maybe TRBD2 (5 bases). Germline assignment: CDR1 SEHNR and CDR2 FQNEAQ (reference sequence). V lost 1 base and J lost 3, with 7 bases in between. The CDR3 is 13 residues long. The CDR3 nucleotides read TGTGCCAGCAGCTTAGGAGGACTCTACGAGCAGTACTTC. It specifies CASSLGGLYEQYF.

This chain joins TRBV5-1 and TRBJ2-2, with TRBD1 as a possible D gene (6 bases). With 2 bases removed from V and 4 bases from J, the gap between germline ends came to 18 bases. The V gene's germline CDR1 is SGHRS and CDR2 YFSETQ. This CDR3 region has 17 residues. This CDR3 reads CASSFLQGHKGTGELFF. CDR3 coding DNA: TGCGCCAGCAGCTTCCTACAGGGCCATAAAGGCACCGGGGAGCTGTTTTTT.

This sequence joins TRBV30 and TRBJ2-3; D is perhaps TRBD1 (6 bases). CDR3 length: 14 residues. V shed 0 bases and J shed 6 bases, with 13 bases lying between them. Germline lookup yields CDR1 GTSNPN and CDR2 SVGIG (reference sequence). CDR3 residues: CAWSVRGGDDTQYF. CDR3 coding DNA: TGTGCCTGGAGTGTACGAGGGGGTGATGATACGCAGTATTTT.

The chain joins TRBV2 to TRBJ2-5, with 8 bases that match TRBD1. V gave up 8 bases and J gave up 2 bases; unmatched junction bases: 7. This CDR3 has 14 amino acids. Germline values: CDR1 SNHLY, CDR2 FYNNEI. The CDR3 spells CASQLWDRQETQYF. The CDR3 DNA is TGTGCCAGCCAGCTTTGGGACAGGCAAGAGACCCAGTACTTC.

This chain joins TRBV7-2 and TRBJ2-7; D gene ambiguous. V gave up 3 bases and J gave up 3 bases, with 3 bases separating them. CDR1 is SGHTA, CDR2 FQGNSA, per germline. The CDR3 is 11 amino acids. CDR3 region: CASSFRYEQYF. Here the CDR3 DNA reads TGTGCCAGCAGCTTCCGCTACGAGCAGTACTTC.

The CDR3 coding sequence is TGTGCCAGCAGCTTAGGGAACAGCAACACCGGGGAGCTGTTTTTT. Amino acid sequence: CASSLGNSNTGELFF. The gene calls are TRBV7-6 and TRBJ2-2; D is unclear. The CDR3 has 15 residues. The germline V gene encodes CDR1 SGHVS and CDR2 FNYEAQ. The V gene lost 1 base and the J gene lost 2 bases, with 8 bases spanning the gap.

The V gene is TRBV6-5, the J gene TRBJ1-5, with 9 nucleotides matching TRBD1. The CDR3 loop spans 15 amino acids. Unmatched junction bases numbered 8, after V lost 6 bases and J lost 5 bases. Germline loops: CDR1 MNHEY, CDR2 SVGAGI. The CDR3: CASRGRGQGHQPQHF. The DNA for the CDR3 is TGTGCCAGCAGGGGACGTGGACAGGGGCATCAGCCCCAGCATTTT.

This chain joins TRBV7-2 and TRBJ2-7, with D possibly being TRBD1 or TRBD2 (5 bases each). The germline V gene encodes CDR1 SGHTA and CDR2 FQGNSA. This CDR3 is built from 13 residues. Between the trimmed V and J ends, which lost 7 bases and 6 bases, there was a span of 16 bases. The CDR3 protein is CASTSGTRGEQYF. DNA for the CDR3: TGTGCCAGCACCTCAGGGACCCGCGGCGAGCAGTACTTC.

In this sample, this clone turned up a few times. In nucleotides, the CDR3 is TGTGCCTGGAGTGTAGGCGGAGCGGGAGGGCCTACAGATACGCAGTATTTT. Residues: CAWSVGGAGGPTDTQYF. This chain uses TRBV30 with TRBJ2-3, with TRBD2 matching over 10 bases. Germline lookup yields CDR1 GTSNPN and CDR2 SVGIG (reference sequence). The CDR3 contains 17 residues. Losses at the gene ends were 0 bases for V and 3 bases for J; bases not matched to a gene: 9.

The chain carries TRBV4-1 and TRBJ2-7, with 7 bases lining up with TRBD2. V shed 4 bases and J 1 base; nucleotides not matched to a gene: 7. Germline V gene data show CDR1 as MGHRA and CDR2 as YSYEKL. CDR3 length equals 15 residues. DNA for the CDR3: TGCGCCAGCAGCCTCGACCGGGACTATTCCTACGAGCAGTACTTC. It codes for CASSLDRDYSYEQYF.

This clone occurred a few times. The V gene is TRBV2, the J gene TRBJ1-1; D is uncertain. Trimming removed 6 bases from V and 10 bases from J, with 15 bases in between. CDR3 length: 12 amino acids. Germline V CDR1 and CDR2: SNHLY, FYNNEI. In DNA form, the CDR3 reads TGTGCCAGCAGCGGGGAAGGCCTGGGAGCTTTCTTT. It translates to CASSGEGLGAFF.

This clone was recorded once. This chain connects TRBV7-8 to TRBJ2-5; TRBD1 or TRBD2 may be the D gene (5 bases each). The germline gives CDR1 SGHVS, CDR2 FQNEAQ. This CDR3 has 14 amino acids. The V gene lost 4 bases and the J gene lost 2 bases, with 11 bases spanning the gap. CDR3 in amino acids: CASSWDGTQETQYF. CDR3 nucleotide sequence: TGTGCCAGCAGCTGGGACGGGACGCAAGAGACCCAGTACTTC.

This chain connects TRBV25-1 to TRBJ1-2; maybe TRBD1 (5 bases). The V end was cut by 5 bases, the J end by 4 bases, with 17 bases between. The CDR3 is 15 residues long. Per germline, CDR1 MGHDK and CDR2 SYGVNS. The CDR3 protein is CASSIMDTSSYGYTF. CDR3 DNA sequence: TGTGCCAGCAGTATAATGGACACGTCTAGCTATGGCTACACCTTC.

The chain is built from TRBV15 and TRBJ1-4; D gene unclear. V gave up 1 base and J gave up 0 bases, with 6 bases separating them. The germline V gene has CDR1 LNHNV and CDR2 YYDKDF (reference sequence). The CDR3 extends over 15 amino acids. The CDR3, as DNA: TGTGCCACCAGCAGAGCCTCAGCAACTAATGAAAAACTGTTTTTT. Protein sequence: CATSRASATNEKLFF.